The next 2 T cell receptor beta chains were all read from a single sample in a study of regulatory T cells in long-lasting Graves disease. The sample's time point: newly diagnosed GD, antithyroid drugs for less than 3 months. Researchers made the TCR library from RNA that was extracted from PBMCs. Libraries of TCR beta came from iRepertoire HTBI primers plus Arm-PCR of CDR3 regions. One entry per CDR3 protein results from TCRdb running MiXCR on the multiplex PCR reads. The profile shows about 470,000 distinct CDR3 sequences, 16% of them singletons. These records were also assigned to another study, of T cells in Graves' hyperthyroidism and ophthalmopathy.

Sample: peripheral blood mononuclear cells (PBMCs), taken at new diagnosis, from a patient treated with antithyroid drugs. The receptors were sampled from a man between 35 and 55 years old with Graves disease.

This clonotype appeared a few times. The genes are TRBV19 and TRBJ2-7, with TRBD1 matching over 7 bases. The CDR3 length is 13 residues. V was clipped by 5 bases and J by 6 bases; unmatched bases: 7. In germline, CDR1 is LNHDA, CDR2 SQIVND (reference sequence). CDR3 loop: CASSYRDSGEQYF. The CDR3 region has the DNA TGTGCCAGTAGTTACCGGGACAGCGGCGAGCAGTACTTC.

This clonotype was detected ten times or more. The gene calls are TRBV30 and TRBJ2-3; D perhaps matches TRBD2 (6 bases). Trimming stripped 3 bases from V and 2 bases from J, with 9 bases between. The CDR3 is 13 amino acids. Germline CDR1 GTSNPN, CDR2 SVGIG (reference sequence). This chain's CDR3 is CAWSGSNTDTQYF. In nucleotides, the CDR3 is TGTGCCTGGAGCGGGAGTAACACAGATACGCAGTATTTT. Full variable domain (remainder filled in from reference TRBV30 and TRBJ2-3): SQTIHQWPATLVQPVGSPLSLECTVEGTSNPNLYWYRQAAGRGLQLLFYSVGIGQISSEVPQNLSASRPQDRQFILSSKKLLLSDSGFYLCAWSGSNTDTQYFGPGTRLTVL.